Listed below are T cell receptor beta chains from one sample, sequenced in a study of T cell changes during pregnancy in multiple sclerosis. Repertoires were generated with immunoSEQ multiplex PCR, while TCRdb's copy carries only in-frame clones and drops some. Among more than 35,000 clones, about 92% were seen once, and the ten largest hold around 8.8%. The source was CD8+ T cells from peripheral blood mononuclear cells, collected in the third trimester of pregnancy. Receptors originate from a female donor with multiple sclerosis, enrolled in a pregnancy study. The CDR3 runs from the conserved cysteine through the conserved F or W. The D gene is left open where the match is weak.

TRBJ1-1 TRBD1 TRBV13 CASSFGGQGTPEAFF TGTGCCAGCAGCTTTGGTGGACAGGGGACACCTGAAGCTTTCTTT
TRBJ2-5 TRBD2 TRBV7-9 CASSLVSPSGEEETQYF TGTGCCAGCAGCTTAGTGTCGCCCAGCGGGGAAGAAGAGACCCAGTACTTC
TRBJ2-7 . TRBV6-5 CASSPRQDSYEQYF TGTGCCAGCAGTCCAAGACAGGATTCCTACGAGCAGTACTTC
TRBJ2-1 TRBD2 TRBV6-5 CASSYSTSGYNEQFF TGTGCCAGCAGTTACTCGACTAGCGGCTACAATGAGCAGTTCTTC
TRBJ2-6 TRBD2 TRBV4-2 CASSQVTSGGAGANVLTF TGTGCCAGCAGCCAAGTAACTAGCGGGGGGGCTGGGGCCAACGTCCTGACTTTC
TRBJ1-2 . TRBV13 CASREAYNYGYTF TGTGCCAGCAGAGAAGCTTATAACTATGGCTACACCTTC
TRBJ2-2 TRBD1 TRBV14 CASSRTGNTGELFF TGTGCCAGCAGTCGGACAGGGAACACCGGGGAGCTGTTTTTT
TRBJ2-3 TRBD2 TRBV19 CASSFGTSDTQYF TGTGCCAGTAGTTTCGGGACTAGCGATACGCAGTATTTT
TRBJ2-7 . TRBV13 CASSPPLAGASNYEQYF TGTGCCAGCAGCCCGCCCCTTGCCGGAGCCAGCAACTACGAGCAGTACTTC
TRBJ2-3 . TRBV6-5 CASSLRGPDTQYF TGTGCCAGCAGTTTGCGGGGCCCAGATACGCAGTATTTT
TRBJ1-2 . TRBV5-1 CASSLPGANYGYTF TGCGCCAGCAGCTTACCGGGGGCTAACTATGGCTACACCTTC
TRBJ1-5 . TRBV27 CASRSGLSNQPQHF TGTGCCAGCAGGTCGGGTCTTAGCAATCAGCCCCAGCATTTT
TRBJ1-3 TRBD1 TRBV7-8 CASRGTGAAGNTIYF TGTGCCAGCAGGGGCACAGGGGCGGCTGGAAACACCATATATTTT
TRBJ2-2 . TRBV27 CASSPTPGDITGELFF TGTGCCAGCAGTCCTACCCCCGGGGACATCACCGGGGAGCTGTTTTTT
TRBJ2-3 . TRBV7-8 CASSLAGAVDTQYF TGTGCCAGCAGCTTAGCGGGGGCGGTAGATACGCAGTATTTT
TRBJ1-5 . TRBV4-1 CASSQDLGGLNNQPQHF TGCGCCAGCAGCCAAGATTTAGGAGGGTTGAACAATCAGCCCCAGCATTTT
TRBJ2-7 TRBD1 TRBV7-9 CASSSSAWGQQTDEQYF TGTGCCAGCAGCTCTTCCGCCTGGGGACAGCAGACAGACGAGCAGTACTTC